A selection of T cell receptor beta chains follows, all from one sample in a study of Ad26.COV2.S vaccination and SARS-CoV-2 variants. Sequenced by immunoSEQ multiplex PCR; TCRdb stores in-frame clones only, minus some. The sample lists some 460,000 clones; 80% to 90% were seen once. The sequenced sample was peripheral blood, obtained in a trial of Ad26.COV2.S vaccine versus placebo. Every receptor here comes from a person aged 18 to 65 who received the Ad26.COV2.S COVID-19 vaccine or a placebo. Each CDR3 is given with its conserved first and last residue. Clone size is stated in some rows and not others, as once, few, many or a class when expanded.

>TRBV18|-|15
CASSRDRGHRQPQHF
>TRBV18|few|13
CASSPGDLFEQYF
>TRBV19|-|17
CASSIGFTGTLSYEQYF
>TRBV27|-|12
CASSFHPDTQYF
>TRBV25-1|-|16
CASGDAVTTYNSPLHF
>TRBV2|-|15
CASSGGAATNEKLFF
>TRBV6-5|-|15
CASSYSSAASYEQYF
>TRBV19|-|12
CASSMTEGGYTF
>TRBV18|-|12
CASSPQGNEQYF
>TRBV2|few|15
CASSSHRTDYYGYTF